These 4 T cell receptor beta chains share one sample of origin, sequenced in a study of blood T cell repertoires in COVID-19. Clones were read by immunoSEQ multiplex PCR, and TCRdb kept only the in-frame ones, dropping some. Among fewer than 300,000 clones listed, roughly 88% were seen once. The sequenced sample was peripheral blood. Every receptor here comes from a human donor with COVID-19, enrolled during active disease. The donor label of this sample is uncertain.

This sequence joins TRBV6-1 and TRBJ1-1; 8 bases are shared with TRBD1. Trimming at V came to 2 bases and at J to 1 base, leaving 3 bases not matched to a gene. The CDR3 loop spans 15 amino acids. The germline CDR1 and CDR2 sequences are MNHNS and SASEGT. In DNA, the CDR3 is TGTGCCAGCAGTGAAAGGGGGACAGGGAACACTGAAGCTTTCTTT. This codes for CASSERGTGNTEAFF.

The chain combines TRBV19 with TRBJ2-1; 12 nucleotides align to TRBD2. The length of the CDR3 is 14 residues. CDR1 is LNHDA, CDR2 SQIVND, per germline (reference sequence). The V gene end was trimmed by 9 bases and the J gene end by 7 bases; junction bases not matched to a gene: 7. CDR3 nucleotides: TGTGCCAGCCAGACTAGCGGGAGTAGTAATGAGCAGTTCTTC. Protein product: CASQTSGSSNEQFF.

The CDR3 loop is CASSRSGSSAYEQYF. The CDR3 coding sequence is TGTGCCAGCAGCCGGAGCGGGAGTTCCGCCTACGAGCAGTACTTC. This sequence joins TRBV28 and TRBJ2-7, with 8 positions matching TRBD2. Per the germline V gene, CDR1 is MDHEN and CDR2 is SYDVKM. The CDR3 runs to 15 residues. The junction had 9 bases not matched to a gene; V was cut back by 6 bases and J by 2 bases.

This chain connects TRBV30 to TRBJ2-3; 13 bases match TRBD2. Germline values: CDR1 GTSNPN, CDR2 SVGIG (reference sequence). J gave up 0 bases and V 3 bases, and 3 bases lay outside the gene matches. There are 16 residues in the CDR3. The DNA for the CDR3 is TGTGCCTGGAGCGAGGGACTAGCGGGAAGCACAGATACGCAGTATTTT. This gives the protein CAWSEGLAGSTDTQYF.